This T cell receptor (beta chain) was identified during a study of regulatory T cells in long-lasting Graves disease. Time point in this sample: newly diagnosed GD, antithyroid drugs for less than 3 months. PBMC RNA was the source of the TCR library. This clonotype has ten or more counts. With iRepertoire HTBI primers and Arm-PCR of CDR3 regions, TCR beta libraries were built. TCRdb reprocessed the multiplex PCR reads with MiXCR, giving one entry per CDR3 protein. Of under 450,000 distinct CDR3 sequences listed, around 15% are singletons. V lost 6 bases and J 1 base, leaving 10 bases between the germline ends. The CDR3 is 14 amino acids. These same data were also listed under a study on T cells in Graves' hyperthyroidism and ophthalmopathy.

The source material was peripheral blood mononuclear cells (PBMCs), sampled at new diagnosis, from a patient treated with antithyroid drugs. The clonotype comes from a young woman with Graves disease. The chain couples TRBV12-3 or TRBV12-4 to TRBJ2-4; D possibly corresponds to TRBD2 (5 bases). As DNA, the CDR3 is TGTGCCAGCAGGAACTCGGGGGCCAAAAACATTCAGTACTTC. Its protein product is CASRNSGAKNIQYF.